This TCR beta chain was sequenced during a study of control samples from healthy donors and cancer patients. The length of the CDR3 is 14 residues. Trimming at V came to 3 bases and at J to 1 base, leaving 3 bases not matched to a gene. CDR1 and CDR2 (germline): SGHRS, YFSETQ. Note on this clone: At the DNA level, this CDR3 is encoded by other sequences in the same sample as well.

Clones were sequenced by immunoSEQ multiplex PCR, and TCRdb holds only the in-frame ones, with some missing. The repertoire has about 29,000 clones, about 85% of them found once; the top ten carry less than 5%. This receptor was obtained from a female donor with melanoma. This rearrangement joins TRBV5-1 to TRBJ1-1, with 7 bases aligning to TRBD1. Sequencing was carried out using formalin-fixed, paraffin-embedded tissue. The CDR3 region has the DNA TGCGCCAGCAGCTCGGGACAGCCGAACACTGAAGCTTTCTTT. Translation: CASSSGQPNTEAFF.